The rows below give T cell receptor beta chains drawn from one sample of a study of CD8+ T cells in alopecia areata. Assay: immunoSEQ multiplex PCR; the TCRdb copy retains only in-frame clones and omits some. The sample contains under 150,000 clones, less than 60% of which appear only once. Sequenced material: CD4+ T cells sorted from blood, taken at week 24, from a patient treated with tofacitinib. Every receptor here comes from a human donor with alopecia areata. The conserved cysteine and the conserved F or W are not part of the CDR3 here. The order of the fields is V gene, clone size, CDR3 protein. Clone size is given for some rows only: seen once, a few or many times, or a class if the clone is expanded.

V gene: TRBV5-1; clone size: few; CDR3 protein: ASSLDVRNYGYT
V gene: TRBV30; clone size: -; CDR3 protein: AWSGQSHEKLF
V gene: TRBV4-3; clone size: -; CDR3 protein: ASSQEGAGKGGYT
V gene: TRBV30; clone size: once; CDR3 protein: AWTPGQGWNEQF
V gene: TRBV5-5; clone size: -; CDR3 protein: ASSTGPLITYEQY
V gene: TRBV29-1; clone size: few; CDR3 protein: SVGTGGGEQY
V gene: TRBV15; clone size: once; CDR3 protein: ATSRDTGGQGIDQY
V gene: TRBV18; clone size: few; CDR3 protein: ASSPLTAPSGNTIY
V gene: TRBV29-1; clone size: -; CDR3 protein: SVERRPQETQY
V gene: TRBV29-1; clone size: -; CDR3 protein: SVTVNTEAF
V gene: TRBV4-2; clone size: -; CDR3 protein: ASSPTSEETQY
V gene: TRBV5-1; clone size: few; CDR3 protein: ASSLEGGGPNEQF
V gene: TRBV2; clone size: -; CDR3 protein: ASSEWETQY
V gene: TRBV11-2; clone size: few; CDR3 protein: ASSSSVVNTGELF
V gene: TRBV29-1; clone size: -; CDR3 protein: SVVWGQETQY
V gene: TRBV29-1; clone size: few; CDR3 protein: SAASTNNEQF
V gene: TRBV30; clone size: few; CDR3 protein: AWSAPVGGAGNQPQH
V gene: TRBV29-1; clone size: -; CDR3 protein: SGATGLETEAF
V gene: TRBV5-1; clone size: -; CDR3 protein: ASSAQETQY